This T cell receptor (beta chain) was sequenced in a study of shared clonotypes between healthy human individuals. Of note for this clone: The antigen is not known.

The germline V gene has CDR1 SNHLY and CDR2 FYNNEI. V was pared by 8 bases and J by 8 bases, with 11 bases between. This CDR3 contains 11 residues. The study, taken as a whole, reports: It was observed that roughly 5.4% of naive CD4 clonotypes were shared across several donors.

Some clones are missing from TCRdb's copy, which holds only in-frame ones; the method was immunoSEQ multiplex PCR. The table lists roughly 1.5 million clones, nearly 99% of them singletons. CD4+ cell separation produced CD45RA+ naive and CD45RA-negative memory subsets. The receptor's source is a man in his thirties or forties in good health. Sample: naive CD4+ T cells sorted from blood. Indicated subset: CD45RA+ positively selected. The chain couples TRBV2 to TRBJ2-3; tentatively, D is TRBD1 or TRBD2 (5 bases each). This CDR3 reads CASGGMTTQYF. The DNA for the CDR3 is TGTGCCAGCGGGGGAATGACTACGCAGTATTTT.